This TCR beta chain stems from a study of shared clonotypes between healthy human individuals. In the study overall: Two female and three male donors aged 18 to 49 were enrolled.

This clone was counted once. Its antigen is not known. Study-level findings and limits: Only blood was sampled, and tissue TCR repertoires likely differ from blood ones. Shared clonotypes: 4.5% to 5% naive CD4, roughly 3.5% naive CD8, less than 2.5% memory CD4, roughly 0.4% memory CD8.

Sorted-subset replicate PCRs used 200 to 250 ng DNA, around 27,000 T cell genomes. Profiled with immunoSEQ multiplex PCR; TCRdb holds only in-frame clones, not every one. This table holds about 2 million clones, 85% to 95% found once. Per germline, CDR1 MDHEN and CDR2 SYDVKM. The CDR3 contains 12 residues. V was pared by 8 bases and J by 4 bases, with 11 bases between. The V gene is TRBV28, the J gene TRBJ1-2; D perhaps matches TRBD1 (6 bases). This clonotype was obtained from a man between 18 and 35 years old in good health. Sequenced input: naive CD4+ T cells sorted from blood. The subset: CD45RA+ positively selected. The CDR3: CASLSGAYGYTF. Here the CDR3 DNA reads TGTGCCAGCTTATCAGGGGCCTATGGCTACACCTTC.